The rows below give T cell receptor beta chains drawn from one sample of a study of T-cell reconstitution after alpha-beta-depleted transplantation in children. MiXCR, run by TCRdb on the PCR reads, gives a single entry per CDR3 protein. The table has about 460,000 distinct CDR3 sequences, approximately 10% seen once. This specimen consisted of PBMCs, mostly from graft donor cells, obtained 180 days after TCRalphabeta/CD19-depleted stem cell transplant. The receptors were gathered from a female patient aged 2-9 years who had a stem cell transplant for aplastic anemia, so the T cells may come from the graft donor. The CDR3 runs from the conserved cysteine through the conserved F or W. D genes are given only for firm matches. Some rows have no size entry. The others give once, few or many, or a class for an expanded clone.

CDR3nt	CDR3aa	v_gene	j_gene	abundance	d_gene
TGCGCCAGCAGCTTGGAACTGGGGGCCCAGTACTTC	CASSLELGAQYF	TRBV5-1	TRBJ2-5	few	.
TGTGCCAGCAGCTATGGACAGGGGTCGTCCTATGGCTACACCTTC	CASSYGQGSSYGYTF	TRBV7-3	TRBJ1-2	.	TRBD1
TGCAGTGCCAGGGGGTTGGCTGAAGCTTTCTTT	CSARGLAEAFF	TRBV20-1	TRBJ1-1	few	TRBD1
TGTGCCACCAGCAGGAGGGTGGACAGCTACGAGCAGTACTTC	CATSRRVDSYEQYF	TRBV15	TRBJ2-7	.	.
TGTGCCAGCAGCTTAGTTCCGTATAGCAATCAGCCCCAGCATTTT	CASSLVPYSNQPQHF	TRBV11-2	TRBJ1-5	.	.
TGTGCCAGCAGTTACTCGAAGGGGGAGCTGTTTTTT	CASSYSKGELFF	TRBV6-6	TRBJ2-2	few	.
TGTGCCAGCAGCTCATTATCAGGGGGGAGTGAGCAGTTCTTC	CASSSLSGGSEQFF	TRBV7-8	TRBJ2-1	.	.
TGTGCCAGCAGCATAGACAGGGGTGTGCGAGAGACCCAGTACTTC	CASSIDRGVRETQYF	TRBV7-6	TRBJ2-5	.	TRBD1
TGTGCCAGCAGTCCACCGGCGATGTGGACCTACAATGAGCAGTTCTTC	CASSPPAMWTYNEQFF	TRBV28	TRBJ2-1	many	.
TGCGCCAGCAGCTTGGCGATGACTAGCACAGATACGCAGTATTTT	CASSLAMTSTDTQYF	TRBV5-1	TRBJ2-3	.	.
TGTGCCAGTAGCGGGGCTAGCACAGATACGCAGTATTTT	CASSGASTDTQYF	TRBV10-3	TRBJ2-3	few	TRBD2
TGCAGCGTCGACGGGACTCTGAACACTGAAGCTTTCTTT	CSVDGTLNTEAFF	TRBV29-1	TRBJ1-1	few	.
TGTGCCAGCAGCTTAGTAGTGGGAGGGACAGATACGCAGTATTTT	CASSLVVGGTDTQYF	TRBV7-9	TRBJ2-3	.	TRBD2
TGTGCCCAAGGGGTTGCAACTAATGAAAAACTGTTTTTT	CAQGVATNEKLFF	TRBV2	TRBJ1-4	.	.
TGCGCCAGCAGCTCAGGGGTGAATGAGCAGTTCTTC	CASSSGVNEQFF	TRBV5-1	TRBJ2-1	.	.
TGTGCCAGCAGCTTAAGACTAGCGGGCGGCAATGAGCAGTTCTTC	CASSLRLAGGNEQFF	TRBV7-3	TRBJ2-1	many	TRBD2
TGCAGTGCTACCGACAGGGGGCAAGCATCGAACACTGAAGCTTTCTTT	CSATDRGQASNTEAFF	TRBV20-1	TRBJ1-1	few	TRBD1
TGCGCCAGCAGCCACTTCCGGGGGTACCAAGAGACCCAGTACTTC	CASSHFRGYQETQYF	TRBV4-3	TRBJ2-5	.	.
TGTGCCAGCAGCGCTGTGGGGGCCTACGAGCAGTACTTC	CASSAVGAYEQYF	TRBV7-2	TRBJ2-7	few	.
TGTGCCAGCAGTTTTCGGCTAGCGGGAGTGGGCACAGATACGCAGTATTTT	CASSFRLAGVGTDTQYF	TRBV27	TRBJ2-3	.	TRBD2
TGCAGTGCTAGGGGATCTAGCGGGAGGGGGGCTTTAGGGGAGCAGTACTTC	CSARGSSGRGALGEQYF	TRBV20-1	TRBJ2-7	many	TRBD2
TGCGCCAGCAGCCAAGTCGGGGAAACAGGGAGAGTAGGAGCTTTCTTT	CASSQVGETGRVGAFF	TRBV4-3	TRBJ1-1	few	.
TGTGCCAGCAGCCTCTCACAGCGGACTAGCGGGAGCAGCTCCTACAATGAGCAGTTCTTC	CASSLSQRTSGSSSYNEQFF	TRBV11-2	TRBJ2-1	.	TRBD2
TGTGCCTGGAGTCCGACAGGGGGACCAAATGAAAAACTGTTTTTT	CAWSPTGGPNEKLFF	TRBV30	TRBJ1-4	once	TRBD1
TGTGCCAGCTCACCACAATGGACTAGCGGGGCCTACGAGCAGTACTTC	CASSPQWTSGAYEQYF	TRBV18	TRBJ2-7	.	TRBD2
TGTGCCAGCTCACCACCGGTGACAGGGAGCCAAGAGACCCAGTACTTC	CASSPPVTGSQETQYF	TRBV18	TRBJ2-5	few	TRBD1
TGCGCCAGCGGGGGCAGCGTGGAGTCTACGGAGACCCAGTACTTC	CASGGSVESTETQYF	TRBV5-1	TRBJ2-5	few	.
TGTGCCAGCAGTTACGCTGCGGCCTTCACCGGGGAGCTGTTTTTT	CASSYAAAFTGELFF	TRBV6-5	TRBJ2-2	.	.
TGTGCCAGCAGGACGCCCCGTATCAGAACCGGGGAGCTGTTTTTT	CASRTPRIRTGELFF	TRBV6-1	TRBJ2-2	.	.
TGTGCCAGCAGCCACCTAAACTACGAGCAGTACTTC	CASSHLNYEQYF	TRBV14	TRBJ2-7	few	.
TGTGCCAGCAGTTACGGGGAGTCCACAGATACGCAGTATTTT	CASSYGESTDTQYF	TRBV6-5	TRBJ2-3	.	.
TGTGCCAGCTCCCACTACGAGCAGTACTTC	CASSHYEQYF	TRBV28	TRBJ2-7	many	.
TGTGCCAGCAGCCAAGATAGTGAGGGAAATCAGCCCCAGCATTTT	CASSQDSEGNQPQHF	TRBV4-2	TRBJ1-5	.	.
TGCAGTGCGAGCTTGACAGGGGGTTCCTACGAGCAGTACTTC	CSASLTGGSYEQYF	TRBV20-1	TRBJ2-7	many	TRBD1
TGCGCCAGCAGCTTGCGGGGGACAGGGGGATCCCTAACTGGAAACACCATATATTTT	CASSLRGTGGSLTGNTIYF	TRBV5-1	TRBJ1-3	.	TRBD1
TGTGCCAGCAGCTCGACAGAGTCCTGGTACCAAGAGACCCAGTACTTC	CASSSTESWYQETQYF	TRBV7-9	TRBJ2-5	many	.
TGTGCCACCAAGGGAAGGGGGAGAACCGTCTACAATGAGCAGTTCTTC	CATKGRGRTVYNEQFF	TRBV5-4	TRBJ2-1	.	.
TGTGCCAGCAGCTTGGAAGAAGGGTGGGGGCAAGGTCAGCCCCAGCATTTT	CASSLEEGWGQGQPQHF	TRBV5-5	TRBJ1-5	few	.
TGCGCCAGCAGCCAAGATTGGGACAGGGCTAGCACAGATACGCAGTATTTT	CASSQDWDRASTDTQYF	TRBV4-3	TRBJ2-3	.	TRBD1